Shown below are 15 T cell receptor beta chains from a single sample sequenced in a study of blood T cell repertoires in COVID-19 (dated by TCRdb to about 2020). Library preparation was by the immunoSEQ multiplex PCR assay. In its TCRdb copy, this immuneACCESS table keeps in-frame sequences only and misses some clones. Where compared with another copy, unresolved V genes explain less than half of these, and the others have no known cause. Counted in this sample were roughly 170,000 clones; about four fifths of them appeared once. The top ten clones comprise approximately 4% of the sample. Sequencing input: PBMCs or T cells enriched from blood (not recorded which). The receptor source for this set is a woman aged 45-65 years in a cohort exposed to, infected with or recovered from COVID-19 (not recorded which).

This chain uses TRBV7-9 with TRBJ1-4; 11 positions agree with TRBD1. Losses at the gene ends were 5 bases for V and 8 bases for J; bases not matched to a gene: 13. The CDR3 has 17 residues. Germline V CDR1 and CDR2: SEHNR, FQNEAQ (reference sequence). DNA of the CDR3: TGTGCCAGCAGCGACCGGGACAGGGGGGTTTCAGGAGAAAAACTGTTTTTT. It yields the protein CASSDRDRGVSGEKLFF.

This clone was seen a handful of times. The chain uses TRBV2 and TRBJ2-1; D might be TRBD2 (6 bases). Germline V gene lookup returns CDR1 SNHLY and CDR2 FYNNEI. Trimming removed 7 bases at V and 10 bases at J, with 11 bases between. The CDR3 is 11 amino acids. CDR3 DNA sequence: TGTGCCAGCACCGGGGGAAAGGAGCAGTTCTTC. Translating it yields CASTGGKEQFF.

This clone showed up just a few times. This sequence joins TRBV19 and TRBJ1-2; 7 bases align to TRBD1. V was pared by 3 bases and J by 4 bases, with 5 bases of the junction left unmatched. This CDR3 has 14 residues. The germline CDR1 and CDR2 sequences are LNHDA and SQIVND (reference sequence). Here the CDR3 reads CASSISAGGYGYTF. CDR3 in DNA: TGTGCCAGTAGTATTTCGGCAGGGGGCTATGGCTACACCTTC.

V is TRBV19 and J is TRBJ2-2; a possible D gene is TRBD1 (7 bases). This CDR3 spans 15 amino acids. In germline, CDR1 is LNHDA, CDR2 SQIVND (reference sequence). Trimming removed 7 bases from V and 5 bases from J, with 17 bases in between. The CDR3, as DNA: TGTGCCAGTATCCATGACAGGGCGGGGACCGGGGAGCTGTTTTTT. Translated: CASIHDRAGTGELFF.

The gene calls are TRBV7-8 and TRBJ1-5; D unclear. Trimming left V 0 bases short and J 5 bases short, with 5 bases between. The germline gives CDR1 SGHVS, CDR2 FQNEAQ. This CDR3 comprises 13 residues. For the CDR3, the DNA is TGTGCCAGCAGCTTAGCCGGAGATCAGCCCCAGCATTTT. Protein product: CASSLAGDQPQHF.

The V and J genes are TRBV19 and TRBJ2-7, with D possibly matching TRBD1 (6 bases). The CDR3 spans 14 residues. V was trimmed by 3 bases and J by 1 base, leaving 10 bases between them. Germline CDR1 is LNHDA and CDR2 is SQIVND (reference sequence). The CDR3 region is CASSIQGHSYEQYF. DNA of the CDR3: TGTGCCAGTAGTATCCAGGGGCATTCCTACGAGCAGTACTTC.

The chain links TRBV7-9 to TRBJ2-1; 10 nucleotides line up with TRBD2. The CDR3 runs to 17 residues. Trimming cost V 1 base and J 6 bases; bases outside gene matches: 9. Germline lookup yields CDR1 SEHNR and CDR2 FQNEAQ (reference sequence). CDR3 region: CASSLGLLAGVRNEQFF. CDR3 bases: TGTGCCAGCAGCTTAGGCCTTCTAGCGGGAGTGCGCAATGAGCAGTTCTTC.

The rearrangement uses TRBV18 and TRBJ2-5; weak D call: TRBD2 (6 bases). Germline CDR1 is KGHSH and CDR2 is LQKENI. The germline V and J ends were trimmed by 5 bases and 2 bases, with 15 bases remaining between them. The CDR3 extends over 15 amino acids. Written as DNA, the CDR3 is TGTGCCAGCTCATCCTACAGGAGGGCACAAGAGACCCAGTACTTC. It codes for CASSSYRRAQETQYF.

V gene TRBV27 combines with J gene TRBJ2-1, with TRBD2 matching over 9 bases. J was trimmed by 0 bases and V by 2 bases; bases with no gene match: 8. The CDR3 spans 18 residues. Germline V gene sequence: CDR1 MNHEY, CDR2 SMNVEV (reference sequence). The CDR3 reads CASSLGGLARSSYNEQFF. The CDR3 nucleotides read TGTGCCAGCAGTTTAGGGGGACTAGCCCGCAGCTCCTACAATGAGCAGTTCTTC.

The chain joins TRBV21-1 to TRBJ1-1; the D call TRBD1 from the table was never checked on the DNA. TRBV21-1 is marked as a pseudogene. CDR3 length equals 15 residues. The CDR3 region is CASSLMGRENTEAFF. DNA of the CDR3: TGTGCCAGCAGCCTCATGGGCAGGGAGAACACTGAAGCTTTCTTT.

The chain uses TRBV3-1 (or the pseudogene TRBV3-2) and TRBJ2-3; TRBD2 aligns across 12 bases. The CDR3 contains 15 residues. Germline V gene sequence: CDR1 LGHDT, CDR2 YNNKEL (reference sequence). V lost 4 bases, J lost 4 bases, and 3 bases stayed unmatched. In DNA form, the CDR3 reads TGTGCCAGCAGCCCTAGCGGGGGGGCCGCAGATACGCAGTATTTT. Translation: CASSPSGGAADTQYF.

This chain connects TRBV18 to TRBJ2-3; 10 nucleotides match TRBD1. The CDR3 extends over 17 amino acids. V trimming: 3 bases; J trimming: 6 bases; junction bases outside the gene matches: 12. Germline V CDR1 and CDR2: KGHSH, LQKENI. Here the CDR3 reads CASSPNSPQTGGDTQYF. The CDR3 nucleotides read TGTGCCAGCTCACCTAACTCCCCACAGACAGGGGGCGATACGCAGTATTTT.

The chain recombines TRBV7-9 with TRBJ2-5, with 9 bases identical to TRBD2. With V trimmed by 0 bases and J by 3 bases, 8 bases remained unmatched. Germline V gene lookup returns CDR1 SEHNR and CDR2 FQNEAQ (reference sequence). This CDR3 has 17 amino acids. The CDR3 sequence is CASSLAGAGGPEETQYF. CDR3 in DNA: TGTGCCAGCAGCTTAGCGGGGGCGGGGGGGCCGGAAGAGACCCAGTACTTC.

This chain joins TRBV7-6 and TRBJ2-1, with TRBD2 identical over 8 bases. Losses at the gene ends were 5 bases for V and 5 bases for J; bases not matched to a gene: 11. Germline values: CDR1 SGHVS, CDR2 FNYEAQ. The CDR3 is 16 residues long. CDR3 DNA: TGTGCCAGCAGCCCGGAGCGGGGGCCTCTTGACAATGAGCAGTTCTTC. The encoded protein is CASSPERGPLDNEQFF.

This rearrangement joins TRBV5-6 to TRBJ2-3, with D uncertain. V was cut by 4 bases and J by 1 base, with 7 bases left in between. CDR3 length: 13 residues. Germline-derived CDR1 and CDR2 are SGHDT and YYEEEE. CDR3 DNA sequence: TGTGCCAGCAGCCAAACTGGCACAGATACGCAGTATTTT. The encoded protein is CASSQTGTDTQYF. Using reference TRBV5-6 and TRBJ2-3 for the parts outside the CDR3, the full variable domain is DAGVTQSPTHLIKTRGQQVTLRCSPKSGHDTVSWYQQALGQGPQFIFQYYEEEERQRGNFPDRFSGHQFPNYSSELNVNALLLGDSALYLCASSQTGTDTQYFGPGTRLTVL.